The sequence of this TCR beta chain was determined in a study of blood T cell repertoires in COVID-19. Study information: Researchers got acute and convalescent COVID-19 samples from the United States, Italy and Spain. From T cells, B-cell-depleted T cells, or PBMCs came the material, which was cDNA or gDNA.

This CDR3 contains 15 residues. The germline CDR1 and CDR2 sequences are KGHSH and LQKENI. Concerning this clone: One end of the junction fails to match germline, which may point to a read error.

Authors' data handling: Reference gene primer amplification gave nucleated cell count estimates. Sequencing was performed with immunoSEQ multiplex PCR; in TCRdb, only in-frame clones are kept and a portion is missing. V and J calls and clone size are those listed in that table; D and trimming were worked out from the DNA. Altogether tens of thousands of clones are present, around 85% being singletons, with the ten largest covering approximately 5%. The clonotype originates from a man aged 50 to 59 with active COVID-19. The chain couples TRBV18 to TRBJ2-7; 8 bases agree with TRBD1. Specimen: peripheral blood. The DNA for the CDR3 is TGTGCCAGCTCACCACCGCAGGGGGCCTCCTCCGAGCAGTACTTC. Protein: CASSPPQGASSEQYF.